The 27 T cell receptor beta chains given below trace back to one sample, sequenced in a study of OX40 agonist ivuxolimab in advanced cancers. The method was immunoSEQ multiplex PCR; TCRdb's version includes in-frame clones alone and lacks a portion of them. The profile covers around 46,000 clones, with approximately 89% appearing a single time and 10% to 15% taken by the ten largest. Sequenced material: CD4+ or CD8+ T cells sorted from blood, taken in a trial of the OX40 agonist ivuxolimab. All receptors derive from an adult with an advanced solid tumor such as melanoma, head and neck, liver or kidney cancer.

The rearrangement links TRBV7-8 to TRBJ1-5; the match to TRBD1 covers 7 bases. Trimming at V came to 4 bases and at J to 5 bases, leaving 8 bases not matched to a gene. CDR1 SGHVS and CDR2 FQNEAQ come from the germline V gene. CDR3 length equals 15 residues. CDR3 nucleotide sequence: TGTGCCAGCAGCTCGAACCCGGGACAGTATCAGCCCCAGCATTTT. Its translation is CASSSNPGQYQPQHF.

V usage is TRBV7-8 and J usage is TRBJ1-6; possibly TRBD1 for D (5 bases). Per the germline V gene, CDR1 is SGHVS and CDR2 is FQNEAQ. The length of the CDR3 is 15 residues. The V and J ends lost 1 base and 7 bases respectively, with 11 bases between them. CDR3 sequence reads: CASSLGGPRNSPLHF. The CDR3 region has the DNA TGTGCCAGCAGCTTAGGGGGACCGCGAAATTCACCCCTCCACTTT.

This clone was seen once. The chain recombines TRBV28 with TRBJ2-5; D possibly uses TRBD1 or TRBD2 (5 bases each). There are 14 residues in the CDR3. The germline gives CDR1 MDHEN, CDR2 SYDVKM. V was clipped by 10 bases and J by 1 base, with 16 bases between them. The CDR3 bases are TGTGCCACCAGCAGGGACGAAACCCAAGAGACCCAGTACTTC. Protein sequence: CATSRDETQETQYF.

The rearrangement uses TRBV5-8 and TRBJ2-7; 8 bases match TRBD1. The V segment lost 4 bases and the J segment 3 bases; nucleotides outside the gene matches: 6. This CDR3 has 14 residues. Looked up from germline, CDR1 is SGHTS and CDR2 is YDEGEE. This CDR3 reads CASSPGQAGYEQYF. The CDR3 DNA follows: TGTGCCAGCAGCCCGGGACAGGCGGGCTACGAGCAGTACTTC.

The chain recombines TRBV6-5 with TRBJ2-7, with 9 bases matching TRBD1. Losses at the gene ends were 0 bases for V and 5 bases for J; bases not matched to a gene: 5. CDR1 is MNHEY, CDR2 SVGAGI, per germline. The CDR3 is 15 amino acids. CDR3 in amino acids: CASSYSPGQGHEQYF. CDR3 DNA: TGTGCCAGCAGTTACTCTCCGGGACAGGGCCACGAGCAGTACTTC.

This clone has a single count. This chain joins TRBV28 and TRBJ2-1; possibly TRBD1 or TRBD2 for D (5 bases each). The V gene lost 5 bases and the J gene lost 8 bases, with 13 bases spanning the gap. Germline V gives CDR1 MDHEN, CDR2 SYDVKM. This CDR3 spans 13 amino acids. CDR3 coding DNA: TGTGCCAGCAGTCTAGGTGGGGGAGATGAGCAGTTCTTC. It specifies CASSLGGGDEQFF.

The chain carries TRBV4-1 and TRBJ2-1; 8 bases match TRBD2. CDR1 is MGHRA and CDR2 is YSYEKL in the germline V gene. V lost 2 bases to trimming and J lost 0 bases; unmatched junction nucleotides: 12. This CDR3 is built from 19 residues. The CDR3: CASSQTTGGARSSYNEQFF. CDR3 sequence (DNA): TGCGCCAGCAGCCAAACAACGGGGGGGGCTCGGAGCTCCTACAATGAGCAGTTCTTC.

The rearrangement uses TRBV6-5 and TRBJ2-1; the D is unclear. The CDR3 has 13 amino acids. V was trimmed by 2 bases and J by 6 bases, leaving 8 bases between them. Germline V lookup: CDR1 MNHEY, CDR2 SVGAGI. The CDR3 region has the DNA TGTGCCAGCAGTTACCTGACTGGCAATGAGCAGTTCTTC. This codes for CASSYLTGNEQFF.

The chain recombines TRBV27 with TRBJ1-6; 7 positions agree with TRBD1. The V gene's germline CDR1 is MNHEY and CDR2 SMNVEV (reference sequence). The ends lost 4 bases at V and 8 bases at J; junction bases unmatched: 8. The CDR3 has 15 amino acids. In DNA form, the CDR3 reads TGTGCCAGCAGTTCATTAGGGACAGTGTATTCACCCCTCCACTTT. Its protein product is CASSSLGTVYSPLHF.

This clone was counted once. This chain joins TRBV5-6 and TRBJ2-7, with D possibly being TRBD2 (6 bases). The CDR3 is made up of 14 amino acids. Germline V gene lookup returns CDR1 SGHDT and CDR2 YYEEEE. V was pared by 4 bases and J by 2 bases, with 13 bases between. CDR3: CASSAGLRTYEQYF. The CDR3, as DNA: TGTGCCAGCAGCGCGGGACTTAGAACCTACGAGCAGTACTTC.

This clone was detected only once. The chain couples TRBV29-1 to TRBJ2-7; either TRBD1 or TRBD2 may fit D (5 bases each). V shed 6 bases and J shed 6 bases, with 21 bases lying between them. The germline V gene has CDR1 SQVTM and CDR2 ANQGSEA. The CDR3 runs to 14 residues. The CDR3 is CSVPSTGTLAEQYF. CDR3 coding DNA: TGCAGCGTCCCCTCAACCGGGACGCTCGCCGAGCAGTACTTC.

This sequence joins TRBV9 and TRBJ2-1; TRBD2 aligns across 9 bases. V shed 2 bases and J 11 bases; nucleotides not matched to a gene: 8. Per germline, CDR1 SGDLS and CDR2 YYNGEE. CDR3 length: 14 residues. DNA of the CDR3: TGTGCCAGCAGCGTTTCGGCGGGAGGGCCGAAGCAGTTCTTC. This sequence encodes CASSVSAGGPKQFF. The full variable domain, its missing parts supplied by reference TRBV9 and TRBJ2-1, is DSGVTQTPKHLITATGQRVTLRCSPRSGDLSVYWYQQSLDQGLQFLIQYYNGEERAKGNILERFSAQQFPDLHSELNLSSLELGDSALYFCASSVSAGGPKQFFGPGTRLTVL.

V usage is TRBV7-9 and J usage is TRBJ2-5; either TRBD1 or TRBD2 may supply D (5 bases each). Germline loops: CDR1 SEHNR, CDR2 FQNEAQ (reference sequence). Trimming pared 0 bases from V and 5 bases from J, leaving 10 bases between. The CDR3 is 14 residues long. In DNA form, the CDR3 reads TGTGCCAGCAGCTTAGCGGGGGTGCACGAGACCCAGTACTTC. It codes for CASSLAGVHETQYF.

Regarding this clone: The germline gene is not matched at one end of the junction; a read error may be the cause. This rearrangement joins TRBV7-6 to TRBJ2-3; possibly TRBD1 or TRBD2 for D (5 bases each). In germline, CDR1 is SGHVS, CDR2 FNYEAQ. The CDR3 is made up of 15 amino acids. CDR3 DNA: TGTGCCAGCAGCCTAGCTGGGGGTAGCACAGATACGCAGTATTTT. It codes for CASSLAGGSTDTQYF.

In regard to this clone: Mismatch with germline at one junction end may stem from a read error. This chain connects TRBV7-6 to TRBJ2-2; TRBD2 matches 9 bases. CDR1 is SGHVS and CDR2 is FNYEAQ in the germline V gene. The CDR3 loop spans 16 amino acids. The DNA for the CDR3 is TGTGCCAGCAGATCGCTAGCGGGATGGAACCCCGGGGAGCTGTTTTTT. Protein: CASRSLAGWNPGELFF.

This chain links TRBV6-6 with TRBJ2-5; 12 bases align to TRBD1. CDR1 MNHNY and CDR2 SVGAGI come from the germline V gene (reference sequence). The CDR3 is made up of 16 amino acids. Trimming at V came to 6 bases and at J to 5 bases, leaving 10 bases not matched to a gene. CDR3 nucleotide sequence: TGTGCCAGCAGCCCCCAGGGACAGGGGGCTTTCGAGACCCAGTACTTC. This codes for CASSPQGQGAFETQYF.

V and J are TRBV10-1 and TRBJ2-3, with D hard to call. V was shortened by 2 bases and J by 10 bases, with 10 bases between the two germline ends. CDR3 length: 12 residues. Germline CDR1 WNHNN, CDR2 SYGVQD (reference sequence). The CDR3 is CASSERLRAQYF. CDR3 nucleotides: TGCGCCAGCAGTGAGAGGCTACGGGCGCAGTATTTT.

The CDR3 coding sequence is TGCGCCACCGGGACTAGCGGGAGTGGGGAGACCCAGTACTTC. This gives the protein CATGTSGSGETQYF. V gene TRBV5-1 combines with J gene TRBJ2-5, with TRBD2 matching over 14 bases. Germline CDR1 is SGHRS and CDR2 is YFSETQ. V lost 9 bases to trimming and J lost 5 bases; unmatched junction nucleotides: 6. The CDR3 is made up of 14 amino acids.

This clone appeared a single time. The chain links TRBV2 to TRBJ2-7; D uncertain. This CDR3 has 11 residues. Trimming cost V 7 bases and J 2 bases, with 6 bases left between them. CDR1 and CDR2 (germline): SNHLY, FYNNEI. The CDR3 here is CASTDAYEQYF. In nucleotides, the CDR3 is TGTGCCAGCACGGATGCCTACGAGCAGTACTTC.

The rearrangement joins TRBV5-4 to TRBJ2-7, with D possibly being TRBD1 (6 bases). V was trimmed by 3 bases and J by 4 bases, leaving 8 bases between them. Looked up from germline, CDR1 is SGHNT and CDR2 is YYREEE (reference sequence). The CDR3 extends over 12 amino acids. The CDR3 is CASSSDSYEQYF. In DNA form, the CDR3 reads TGTGCCAGCAGCTCGGACAGTTACGAGCAGTACTTC. Complete variable domain (other parts from reference TRBV5-4 and TRBJ2-7): ETGVTQSPTHLIKTRGQQVTLRCSSQSGHNTVSWYQQALGQGPQFIFQYYREEENGRGNFPPRFSGLQFPNYSSELNVNALELDDSALYLCASSSDSYEQYFGPGTRLTVT.

This chain uses TRBV27 with TRBJ1-5; TRBD1 is a possible D gene (5 bases). V was shortened by 6 bases and J by 7 bases, with 16 bases between the two germline ends. Germline values: CDR1 MNHEY, CDR2 SMNVEV (reference sequence). This CDR3 comprises 14 residues. The CDR3 here is CASRLTGDVQPQHF. The CDR3 nucleotides read TGTGCCAGCAGGCTCACAGGAGATGTCCAGCCCCAGCATTTT.

The chain is built from TRBV9 and TRBJ2-2; TRBD1 matches 10 bases. With 4 bases clipped from V and 4 bases from J, the junction kept 7 bases outside the gene matches. Per the germline V gene, CDR1 is SGDLS and CDR2 is YYNGEE. The CDR3 totals 16 residues. The CDR3 spells CASSFGQGVLTGELFF. The CDR3 DNA reads as TGTGCCAGCAGCTTCGGACAGGGGGTCCTCACCGGGGAGCTGTTTTTT.

CDR3 DNA sequence: TGCGCCAGCAGCTTTTCGGGGGATACCTATTCACCCCTCCACTTT. This gives the protein CASSFSGDTYSPLHF. The genes are TRBV5-1 and TRBJ1-6, with a tentative D call TRBD1 (5 bases). This CDR3 region has 15 residues. Germline V gives CDR1 SGHRS, CDR2 YFSETQ. Trimming removed 2 bases from V and 8 bases from J, with 14 bases in between.

This sequence joins TRBV7-9 and TRBJ2-7, with D perhaps given as TRBD1 or TRBD2 (5 bases each). V was cut by 4 bases and J by 3 bases, with 10 bases left in between. The V gene's germline CDR1 is SEHNR and CDR2 FQNEAQ (reference sequence). The length of the CDR3 is 13 residues. Here the CDR3 reads CASSSWGNYEQYF. The DNA of the CDR3 is TGTGCCAGCAGCTCTTGGGGGAACTACGAGCAGTACTTC.

The CDR3 sequence: CASSPGQGGNSPLHF. CDR3 nucleotides: TGCGCCAGCAGCCCCGGACAGGGAGGTAATTCACCCCTCCACTTT. V usage is TRBV4-1 and J usage is TRBJ1-6; 8 bases line up with TRBD1. Germline-derived CDR1 and CDR2 are MGHRA and YSYEKL. This CDR3 has 15 amino acids. After removal of 4 bases from V and 6 bases from J, the junction contained 5 bases not matched to a gene.

The CDR3 here is CAWRRQGIAEAFF. CDR3 in DNA: TGTGCCTGGAGAAGACAGGGGATTGCTGAAGCTTTCTTT. This chain uses TRBV30 with TRBJ1-1; 8 bases fit TRBD1. The CDR3 is 13 residues long. The V gene end was trimmed by 3 bases and the J gene end by 6 bases; junction bases not matched to a gene: 6. Germline values: CDR1 GTSNPN, CDR2 SVGIG (reference sequence).

By share, this clone ranks as medium-sized. Distinct nucleotide sequences in the sample also encode this CDR3. The V call is TRBV5-6, the J call TRBJ1-4; D not resolved. The CDR3 spans 14 residues. V lost 1 base to trimming and J lost 0 bases, with 4 bases between them. CDR1 and CDR2 from the germline V gene are SGHDT and YYEEEE. This CDR3 reads CASSLIATNEKLFF. In DNA, the CDR3 is TGTGCCAGCAGCTTGATAGCAACTAATGAAAAACTGTTTTTT. Variable domain in full (rest from reference TRBV5-6 and TRBJ1-4): DAGVTQSPTHLIKTRGQQVTLRCSPKSGHDTVSWYQQALGQGPQFIFQYYEEEERQRGNFPDRFSGHQFPNYSSELNVNALLLGDSALYLCASSLIATNEKLFFGSGTQLSVL.